This record concerns one T cell receptor beta chain sequence. The entry originates in a study of OX40 agonist ivuxolimab in advanced cancers. Whole-study context: The group had a mean age of about 60 years, ranged from about 20 to 79, and was 82.7% male. Partial responses occurred in Three dose-escalation patients, one with hepatocellular carcinoma and two with cutaneous melanoma.

Profiled with immunoSEQ multiplex PCR; TCRdb holds only in-frame clones, not every one. The table records some 45,000 clones, about 89% of them present only once. Germline V CDR1 and CDR2: MNHEY, SVGAGI. This CDR3 spans 13 amino acids. V was cut by 5 bases and J by 6 bases, with 13 bases left in between. With autoimmune disease history or systemic immunosuppression, patients were excluded. This receptor was obtained from an adult with an advanced solid tumor such as melanoma, head and neck, liver or kidney cancer. Here the sequenced sample was CD4+ or CD8+ T cells sorted from blood, taken in a trial of the OX40 agonist ivuxolimab. J is TRBJ1-2 and V is TRBV6-5, with D hard to call. The CDR3 bases are TGTGCCAGCAGTCCGAGTGGGGTGGATGGCTACACCTTC. It yields the protein CASSPSGVDGYTF.